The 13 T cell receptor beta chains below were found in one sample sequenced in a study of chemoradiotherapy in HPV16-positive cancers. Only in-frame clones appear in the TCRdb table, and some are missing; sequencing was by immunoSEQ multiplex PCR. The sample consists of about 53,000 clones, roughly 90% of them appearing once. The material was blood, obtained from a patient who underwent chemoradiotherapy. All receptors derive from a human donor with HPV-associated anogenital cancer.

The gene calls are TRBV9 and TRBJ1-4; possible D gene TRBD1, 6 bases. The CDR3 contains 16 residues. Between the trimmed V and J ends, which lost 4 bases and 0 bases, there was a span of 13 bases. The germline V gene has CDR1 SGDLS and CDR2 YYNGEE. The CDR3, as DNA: TGTGCCAGCAGCCCACAGGGAACTACAACTAATGAAAAACTGTTTTTT. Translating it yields CASSPQGTTTNEKLFF.

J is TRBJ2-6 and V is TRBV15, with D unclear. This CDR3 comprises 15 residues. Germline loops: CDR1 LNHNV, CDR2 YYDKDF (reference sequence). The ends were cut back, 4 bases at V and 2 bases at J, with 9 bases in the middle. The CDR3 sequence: CATSNRGPGANVLTF. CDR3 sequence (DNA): TGTGCCACCAGCAACAGAGGTCCTGGGGCCAACGTCCTGACTTTC. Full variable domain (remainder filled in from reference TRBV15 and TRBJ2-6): DAMVIQNPRYQVTQFGKPVTLSCSQTLNHNVMYWYQQKSSQAPKLLFHYYDKDFNNEADTPDNFQSRRPNTSFCFLDIRSPGLGDTAMYLCATSNRGPGANVLTFGAGSRLTVL.

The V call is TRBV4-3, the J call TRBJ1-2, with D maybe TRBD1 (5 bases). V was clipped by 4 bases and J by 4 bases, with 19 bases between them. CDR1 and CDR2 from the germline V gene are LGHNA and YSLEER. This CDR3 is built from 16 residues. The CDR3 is CASSRGRTSVGYGYTF. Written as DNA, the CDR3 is TGCGCCAGCAGCCGAGGGCGGACATCTGTAGGCTATGGCTACACCTTC.

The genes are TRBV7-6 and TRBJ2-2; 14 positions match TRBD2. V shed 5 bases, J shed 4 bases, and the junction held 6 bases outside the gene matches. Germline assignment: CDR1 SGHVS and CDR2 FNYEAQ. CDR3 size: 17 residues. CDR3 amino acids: CASSPGTSGSITGELFF. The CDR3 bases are TGTGCCAGCAGCCCCGGGACTAGCGGGAGCATCACCGGGGAGCTGTTTTTT.

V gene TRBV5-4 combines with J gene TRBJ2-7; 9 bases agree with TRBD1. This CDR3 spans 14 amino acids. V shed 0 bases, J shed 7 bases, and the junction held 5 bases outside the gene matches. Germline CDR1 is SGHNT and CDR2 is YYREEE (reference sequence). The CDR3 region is CASSLGQGVGEQYF. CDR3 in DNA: TGTGCCAGCAGCTTGGGACAGGGGGTGGGGGAGCAGTACTTC.

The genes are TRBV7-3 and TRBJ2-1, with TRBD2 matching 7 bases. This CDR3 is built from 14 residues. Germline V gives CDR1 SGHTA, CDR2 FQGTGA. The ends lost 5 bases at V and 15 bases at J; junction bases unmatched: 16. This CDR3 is CASSQDLAGGLLFF. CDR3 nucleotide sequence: TGTGCCAGCAGCCAAGACCTCGCTGGGGGACTACTGTTCTTC.

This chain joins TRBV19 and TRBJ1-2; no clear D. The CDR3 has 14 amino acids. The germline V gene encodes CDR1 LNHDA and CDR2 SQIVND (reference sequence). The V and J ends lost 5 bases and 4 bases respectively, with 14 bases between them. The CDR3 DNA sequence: TGTGCCAGTAGTTCTCCGGGAGACCTCTATGGCTACACCTTC. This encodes CASSSPGDLYGYTF.

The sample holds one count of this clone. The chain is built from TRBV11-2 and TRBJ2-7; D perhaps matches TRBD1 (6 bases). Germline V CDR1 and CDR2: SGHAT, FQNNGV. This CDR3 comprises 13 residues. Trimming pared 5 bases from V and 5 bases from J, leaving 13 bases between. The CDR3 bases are TGTGCCAGCAGCCGTTACAGGGAACACGAGCAGTACTTC. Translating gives CASSRYREHEQYF.

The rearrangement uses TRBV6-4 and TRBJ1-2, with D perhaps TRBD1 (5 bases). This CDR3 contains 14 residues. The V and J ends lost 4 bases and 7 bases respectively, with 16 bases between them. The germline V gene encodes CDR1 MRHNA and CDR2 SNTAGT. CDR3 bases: TGTGCCAGCAGTGCTGGGGCGACCGTCGCTGGCTACACCTTC. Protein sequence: CASSAGATVAGYTF.

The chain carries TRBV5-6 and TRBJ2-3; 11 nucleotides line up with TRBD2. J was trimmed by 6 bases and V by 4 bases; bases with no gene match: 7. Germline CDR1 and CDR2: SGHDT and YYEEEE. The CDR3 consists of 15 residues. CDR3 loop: CASSVSSGGLDTQYF. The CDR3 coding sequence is TGTGCCAGCAGCGTATCTAGCGGGGGGCTGGATACGCAGTATTTT.

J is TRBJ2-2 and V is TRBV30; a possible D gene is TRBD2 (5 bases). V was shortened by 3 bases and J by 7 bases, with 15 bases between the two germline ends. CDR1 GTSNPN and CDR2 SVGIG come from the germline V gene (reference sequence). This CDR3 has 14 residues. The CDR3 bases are TGTGCCTGGAGCGGGATCTCCGGGATCGGGGAGCTGTTTTTT. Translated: CAWSGISGIGELFF.

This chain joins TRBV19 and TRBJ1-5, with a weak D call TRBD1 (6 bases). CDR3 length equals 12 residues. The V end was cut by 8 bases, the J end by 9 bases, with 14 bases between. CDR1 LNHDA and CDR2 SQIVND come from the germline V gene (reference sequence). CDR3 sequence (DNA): TGTGCCAGTTCTCCGGGACACCCGCCCCAGCATTTT. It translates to CASSPGHPPQHF.

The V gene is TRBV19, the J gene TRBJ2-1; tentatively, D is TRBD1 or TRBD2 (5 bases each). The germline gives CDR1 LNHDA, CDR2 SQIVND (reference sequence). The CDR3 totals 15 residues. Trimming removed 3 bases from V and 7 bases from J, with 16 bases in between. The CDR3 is CASSIEGSLHNEQFF. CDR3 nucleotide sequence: TGTGCCAGTAGTATTGAGGGGTCGTTACATAATGAGCAGTTCTTC.